This is a list of T cell receptor beta chains from one sample in a study of blood T cell repertoires in COVID-19. Using immunoSEQ multiplex PCR, the repertoire was profiled, and TCRdb retains in-frame clones only, with some absent. Of about 97,000 clones in the sample, approximately 90% are singletons; the top ten hold about 1.7%. Material: peripheral blood. The receptor set was obtained from a man between 60 and 70 years old with acute or convalescent COVID-19. CDR3s include the opening cysteine and the closing phenylalanine or tryptophan. The order of the fields is V gene, CDR3 length, CDR3 protein.

v_call: TRBV6-5; cdr3_length: 16; cdr3_aa: CASSYSQGLQGDTIYF
v_call: TRBV7-2; cdr3_length: 15; cdr3_aa: CASSSRTGGDQPQHF
v_call: TRBV7-9; cdr3_length: 15; cdr3_aa: CASSLGQGVNEKLFF
v_call: TRBV10-3; cdr3_length: 14; cdr3_aa: CAISDNKGLYEQYF
v_call: TRBV7-2; cdr3_length: 13; cdr3_aa: CASSPGGGSGYTF
v_call: TRBV11-2; cdr3_length: 18; cdr3_aa: CASSLVGYASGGADTQYF
v_call: TRBV15; cdr3_length: 13; cdr3_aa: CATSRDTDQPQHF
v_call: TRBV11-1; cdr3_length: 16; cdr3_aa: CASSLNVRQGNNEQFF
v_call: TRBV6-5; cdr3_length: 14; cdr3_aa: CATSSVRKNYGYTF
v_call: TRBV3-1/TRBV3-2; cdr3_length: 14; cdr3_aa: CASSPPVGGGSAFF
v_call: TRBV7-2; cdr3_length: 16; cdr3_aa: CASSLFGGGLGETQYF
v_call: TRBV5-5; cdr3_length: 19; cdr3_aa: CASSLDATSGGARKETQYF
v_call: TRBV13; cdr3_length: 16; cdr3_aa: CASSLRRDRAYNEQFF
v_call: TRBV27; cdr3_length: 15; cdr3_aa: CASSLYPPGESIQYF
v_call: TRBV6-5; cdr3_length: 14; cdr3_aa: CASWEAGGTGELFF
v_call: TRBV6-5; cdr3_length: 11; cdr3_aa: CASSSNYGYTF
v_call: TRBV30; cdr3_length: 19; cdr3_aa: CAWSVRAVWGRGAIQPQHF
v_call: TRBV18; cdr3_length: 16; cdr3_aa: CASSPPGQGNAGELFF
v_call: TRBV5-1; cdr3_length: 14; cdr3_aa: CASSLGGQGGGYTF
v_call: TRBV11-2; cdr3_length: 15; cdr3_aa: CASTPALYSYNEQFF
v_call: TRBV30; cdr3_length: 15; cdr3_aa: CAWSPEWGEEETQYF
v_call: TRBV5-5; cdr3_length: 16; cdr3_aa: CASSFGQASGANVLTF
v_call: TRBV18; cdr3_length: 16; cdr3_aa: CASSPTGQGYGNTIYF
v_call: TRBV6-2/TRBV6-3; cdr3_length: 15; cdr3_aa: CASSYRLTGATEAFF
v_call: TRBV6-1; cdr3_length: 14; cdr3_aa: CASSEQLAGNEQFF
v_call: TRBV5-4; cdr3_length: 16; cdr3_aa: CATTPSGGAGSYGYTF
v_call: TRBV19; cdr3_length: 16; cdr3_aa: CASKQYPTGGTDTQYF
v_call: TRBV30; cdr3_length: 13; cdr3_aa: CAWTLFSGNTIYF
v_call: TRBV7-6; cdr3_length: 15; cdr3_aa: CASSLLGGSNQPQHF
v_call: TRBV7-8; cdr3_length: 16; cdr3_aa: CASSLTPAPLNTEAFF
v_call: TRBV10-3; cdr3_length: 15; cdr3_aa: CAISGQGQGYTEAFF
v_call: TRBV9; cdr3_length: 12; cdr3_aa: CASSSPPDTQYF
v_call: TRBV5-1; cdr3_length: 16; cdr3_aa: CASSLGFGQRGTEAFF
v_call: TRBV7-2; cdr3_length: 12; cdr3_aa: CASSSSPATQYF
v_call: TRBV5-1; cdr3_length: 15; cdr3_aa: CASSKDRGRDYGQYF
v_call: TRBV25-1; cdr3_length: 15; cdr3_aa: CASSESGGDTGELFF
v_call: TRBV18; cdr3_length: 16; cdr3_aa: CASSPTAGATNSPLHF